This T cell receptor beta chain was sequenced during a study of cytomegalovirus exposure and HLA in healthy donors. General study results and limits: Most sequenced TCRs were rare (though some public TCRs occurred in many donors).

Trimming left V 4 bases short and J 6 bases short, with 13 bases between. Germline CDR1 SGDLS, CDR2 YYNGEE. This CDR3 is built from 13 residues. Libraries were prepared by immunoSEQ multiplex PCR; TCRdb keeps only in-frame clonotypes and omits some of them. Altogether approximately 190,000 clones are present, roughly 82% being singletons, with the ten largest covering around 7%. As for this clone: Its target is not known.

Sequencing was performed on PBMCs. This receptor was identified in a man aged 18 to 29 in good health and CMV-seropositive. J is TRBJ1-1 and V is TRBV9, with D possibly TRBD1 on 6 matching bases. The CDR3 coding sequence is TGTGCCAGCAGCTTAACAGGGTCTTCTGAAGCTTTCTTT. It is translated as CASSLTGSSEAFF. The variable domain in full, with the rest retrieved from reference TRBV9 and TRBJ1-1, is DSGVTQTPKHLITATGQRVTLRCSPRSGDLSVYWYQQSLDQGLQFLIQYYNGEERAKGNILERFSAQQFPDLHSELNLSSLELGDSALYFCASSLTGSSEAFFGQGTRLTVV.